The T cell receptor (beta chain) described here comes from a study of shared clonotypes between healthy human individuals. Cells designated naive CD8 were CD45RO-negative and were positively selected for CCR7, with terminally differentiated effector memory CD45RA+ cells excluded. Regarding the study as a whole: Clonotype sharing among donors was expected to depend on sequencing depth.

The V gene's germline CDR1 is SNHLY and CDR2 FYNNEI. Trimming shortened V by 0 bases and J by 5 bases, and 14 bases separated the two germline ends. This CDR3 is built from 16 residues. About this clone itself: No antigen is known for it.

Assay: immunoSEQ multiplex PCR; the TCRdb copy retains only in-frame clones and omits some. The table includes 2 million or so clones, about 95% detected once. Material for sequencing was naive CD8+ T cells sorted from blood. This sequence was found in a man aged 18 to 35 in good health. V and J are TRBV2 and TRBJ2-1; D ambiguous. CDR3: CASSEAEYQYDNEQFF. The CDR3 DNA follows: TGTGCCAGCAGTGAAGCTGAGTATCAATATGACAATGAGCAGTTCTTC.